These T cell receptor beta chains were read from a single sample in a study of STAT5B mutations in CD4+ large granular lymphocyte leukemia. Here immunoSEQ multiplex PCR was the method, and the copy in TCRdb shows in-frame clones only, minus some. Among thousands of clones listed, more than 60% were seen once. Sequenced input: PBMCs. These receptors were collected from a man of 80 years or more with CD4+ T-cell large granular lymphocyte leukemia. The CDR3 runs from the conserved cysteine through the conserved F or W. The D gene is left open where the match is weak. Some rows have no size entry. The others give once, few or many, or a class for an expanded clone.

d_call j_call v_call clone_size cdr3_nt cdr3_aa
TRBD1 TRBJ2-7 TRBV29-1 NA TGCAGCGTTGTTGCACAGGGGATCTACGAGCAGTACTTC CSVVAQGIYEQYF
NA TRBJ1-2 TRBV5-1 NA TGCGCCAGCAGCTTGGGTGAGGGAAACTATGGCTACACCTTC CASSLGEGNYGYTF
NA TRBJ2-7 TRBV6-5 NA TGTGCCAGCAGTTACTCGGAATCCTACGAGCAGTACTTC CASSYSESYEQYF
NA TRBJ1-5 TRBV11-2 NA TGTGCCAGCAGCTTAGGGGGGGGGAGCAATCAGCCCCAGCATTTT CASSLGGGSNQPQHF
NA TRBJ2-3 TRBV27 NA TGTGCCAGCAGTTTATTCCCAGCGGATAGGCCAGATACGCAGTATTTT CASSLFPADRPDTQYF
NA TRBJ2-7 TRBV4-1 medium-sized TGCGCCAGCAGCCTCGGGAGAGCGGGCTTCTCCTACGAGCAGTACTTC CASSLGRAGFSYEQYF
TRBD2 TRBJ2-1 TRBV27 NA TGTGCCAGCAGTACTCGGACTAGCGGGCTAGTCGACAATGAGCAGTTCTTC CASSTRTSGLVDNEQFF
TRBD2 TRBJ2-1 TRBV2 NA TGTGCCAGCAATTTGGGGACTAGCGGATACAATGAGCAGTTCTTC CASNLGTSGYNEQFF
TRBD1 TRBJ1-1 TRBV29-1 NA TGCAGCGCGGGCAGGGGGCGGGGGAACACTGAAGCTTTCTTT CSAGRGRGNTEAFF
NA TRBJ1-5 TRBV19 once TGTGCCAGTAGTATTATGGCAGGGAGCAGCAATCAGCCCCAGCATTTT CASSIMAGSSNQPQHF
TRBD1 TRBJ1-4 TRBV6-5 NA TGTGCCAGCAGTTACGGGACAGGGTCTAATGAAAAACTGTTTTTT CASSYGTGSNEKLFF
NA TRBJ2-3 TRBV10-2 NA TGCGCCAGCAGTGAGTCGGATTCAGATACGCAGTATTTT CASSESDSDTQYF
TRBD2 TRBJ2-2 TRBV7-3 NA TGTGCCAGCAGCTTCAAGGGGGTAGCGGGGCCACAGCAGGGGGAGCTGTTTTTT CASSFKGVAGPQQGELFF
TRBD1 TRBJ1-1 TRBV11-3 NA TGTGCCAGCAGCCACCGACAGGGAACTGAAGCTTTCTTT CASSHRQGTEAFF
NA TRBJ2-2 TRBV10-3 NA TGTGCCATCAAGCAGACGAGGGGGGGAACCGCGAACACCGGGGAGCTGTTTTTT CAIKQTRGGTANTGELFF
NA TRBJ1-2 TRBV23-1 once TGCGCCAGCAGGGGCTATGGCTACACCTTC CASRGYGYTF
TRBD1 TRBJ1-2 TRBV4-3 NA TGCGCCAGCAGCCAAGAGGACAGGGCCTCCTATGGCTACACCTTC CASSQEDRASYGYTF
NA TRBJ2-7 TRBV13 NA TGTGCCAGCAGCTGGCGGGGCGCCAGTATTTACGAGCAGTACTTC CASSWRGASIYEQYF
NA TRBJ1-1 TRBV23-1 NA TGCGCCAGCAGTCAACAGTCTCGGCTGAACACTGAAGCTTTCTTT CASSQQSRLNTEAFF
NA TRBJ2-7 TRBV4-1 NA TGCGCCAGCAGCTCTCAATGGGGGGTACCCTACGAGCAGTACTTC CASSSQWGVPYEQYF
TRBD1 TRBJ2-3 TRBV19 NA TGTGCCAGTAGTCTGACAGGGTGGGCAGATACGCAGTATTTT CASSLTGWADTQYF
TRBD2 TRBJ2-1 TRBV27 NA TGTGCCAGCAGCCTGATAGCGGGAGGGCGAAACACTGAGCAGTTCTTC CASSLIAGGRNTEQFF
TRBD1 TRBJ1-2 TRBV7-2 NA TGTGCCAGCAGCATCCGGGACAGCCACCCCTATGGCTACACCTTC CASSIRDSHPYGYTF
NA TRBJ2-7 TRBV7-9 NA TGTGCCAGCAGCCCCGACTCCCACTACGAGCAGTACTTC CASSPDSHYEQYF
NA TRBJ2-7 TRBV4-3 NA TGCGCCAGCAGCCAGGCAGCCCGGGGTACCTACGAGCAGTACTTC CASSQAARGTYEQYF
TRBD1 TRBJ2-7 TRBV27 NA TGTGCCAGCAGTTTCCGCTCAGACAGGGGGCGCCCCTACGAGCAGTACTTC CASSFRSDRGRPYEQYF
TRBD2 TRBJ2-3 TRBV6-6 once TGTGCCAGCAGTCCGACTAGCGGGAGGGCCAGGGATACGCAGTATTTT CASSPTSGRARDTQYF
NA TRBJ1-1 TRBV6-5 medium-sized TGTGCCAGCAGGCAGGGGACGAACACTGAAGCTTTCTTT CASRQGTNTEAFF
NA TRBJ1-1 TRBV15 NA TGTGCCACCAGCAGAGATTTGGGGACTGAAGCTTTCTTT CATSRDLGTEAFF
NA TRBJ1-4 TRBV29-1 hyperexpanded TGCAGCGTTGAAATGGCCAGGGATGAAAAACTGTTTTTT CSVEMARDEKLFF
TRBD2 TRBJ2-1 TRBV7-8 NA TGTGCCAGCAGCTCGGGGGGGGGCTACTACAATGAGCAGTTCTTC CASSSGGGYYNEQFF
NA TRBJ2-7 TRBV28 NA TGTGCCAGCAGCCTTTGGGACCGCCCCCACGAGCAGTACTTC CASSLWDRPHEQYF
NA TRBJ2-5 TRBV7-2 medium-sized TGTGCCAGCAGCTCCCCACGGGGTCCGATCAAGACCCAGTACTTC CASSSPRGPIKTQYF
NA TRBJ2-3 TRBV10-3 NA TGTGCCATCAGCACGACGGGCACAGATACGCAGTATTTT CAISTTGTDTQYF
NA TRBJ1-2 TRBV6-6 few TGTGCCAGCACTACAGGGCTCTATGGCTACACCTTC CASTTGLYGYTF
TRBD1 TRBJ2-6 TRBV10-2 NA TGCGCCAGCAGGAGGGGACAGGGCGTATCTGGGGCCAACGTCCTGACTTTC CASRRGQGVSGANVLTF
NA TRBJ1-2 TRBV5-4 NA TGTGCCAGCAGTCCCGGTGGGGCCTCCTATGGCTACACCTTC CASSPGGASYGYTF
NA TRBJ1-2 TRBV2 NA TGTGCCAGCAGTGAAGTGGAGGGTGACCCCTATGGCTACACCTTC CASSEVEGDPYGYTF
TRBD1 TRBJ2-1 TRBV9 NA TGTGCCAGCAGCCTAGGGGGCGGTGAGCAGTTCTTC CASSLGGGEQFF
TRBD2 TRBJ2-7 TRBV11-2 NA TGTGCCAGCAGCTTCAGCGGGGCGAACTCCTACGAGCAGTACTTC CASSFSGANSYEQYF
TRBD1 TRBJ1-4 TRBV6-1 NA TGTGCCAGCAGGAGACAGGGGGATGGAAAACTGTTTTTT CASRRQGDGKLFF
TRBD1 TRBJ2-7 TRBV9 once TGTGCCAGCAGCGCCGGGACAGCGGCCGACTACGAGCAGTACTTC CASSAGTAADYEQYF
NA TRBJ2-3 TRBV7-2 NA TGTGCCAGCAGCTTATACTTTCGGGACTTCATGTCCACAGATACGCAGTATTTT CASSLYFRDFMSTDTQYF
TRBD1 TRBJ2-1 TRBV6-5 NA TGTGCCAGCAGCCCCGGGACAGGGGAATTTAATGAGCAGTTCTTC CASSPGTGEFNEQFF
TRBD1 TRBJ2-3 TRBV9 NA TGTGCCAGCAGCGTAGGGCAGGGGGCAGGCACAGATACGCAGTATTTT CASSVGQGAGTDTQYF
TRBD2 TRBJ2-1 TRBV7-2 NA TGTGCCAGCAGCGAATCTAGCGGGGGGGCCCTGGGCCATCAGTTCTTC CASSESSGGALGHQFF
NA TRBJ2-7 TRBV28 NA TGTGCCAGCAGCCTAAAACCCCATACTGCAGGGATTGGGCAGTACTTC CASSLKPHTAGIGQYF
TRBD2 TRBJ2-7 TRBV28 NA TGTGCCAGCAGTCACAGGACTAGCGGGTTATCCTACGAGCAGTACTTC CASSHRTSGLSYEQYF
NA TRBJ1-4 TRBV29-1 NA TGCAGCGTTCCGGGGGGGCAGGATGAAAAACTGTTTTTT CSVPGGQDEKLFF
TRBD2 TRBJ2-7 TRBV7-9 NA TGTGCCAGCAGCCCTTTGGGGACTAGCAACTACGAGCAGTACTTC CASSPLGTSNYEQYF
NA TRBJ2-7 TRBV11-3 NA TGTGCCAGCAGCTTAGGCTATGGGCCCTACGAGCAGTACTTC CASSLGYGPYEQYF
NA TRBJ2-7 TRBV2 NA TGTGCCAGCAGCCTGGGACCTGGGAACGAGCAGTACTTC CASSLGPGNEQYF
NA TRBJ1-1 TRBV6-1 few TGTGCCAGCAGTGAGCCCAGGGAACAGAACCAGAACACTGAAGCTTTCTTT CASSEPREQNQNTEAFF
NA TRBJ1-6 TRBV5-5 NA TGTGCCAGCAGCTTGGAGGACTGGAGCTCCTATAATTCACCCCTCCACTTT CASSLEDWSSYNSPLHF
TRBD1 TRBJ1-3 TRBV6-1 NA TGTGCCAGCAGTGAAGGCAACAGGGGGAACACCATATATTTT CASSEGNRGNTIYF
NA TRBJ1-2 TRBV7-2 NA TGTGCCAGCAGCTCGTCCGGGACCTACTATGGCTACACCTTC CASSSSGTYYGYTF
TRBD1 TRBJ1-2 TRBV30 few TGTGCCTGGCTTAGGGCAGGGGGCAGGGGCTACACCTTC CAWLRAGGRGYTF
NA TRBJ2-7 TRBV9 NA TGTGCCAGCAGCGTAGAGGCTAGCGCTTACTACGAGCAGTACTTC CASSVEASAYYEQYF
TRBD2 TRBJ2-7 TRBV9 NA TGTGCCAGCAGCCCTCAAGGACTAGCGGGGGGCTACGAGCAGTACTTC CASSPQGLAGGYEQYF